This T cell receptor (beta chain) was recovered during a study of T cells in tuberculosis. Study context: IGRA-negative adolescents, IGRA-positive adolescents with latent tuberculosis and adults with active tuberculosis formed this South African cohort.

Study outcomes and limitations: Smaller distances to GMM-specific TCRs suggested their expansion in active tuberculosis.

V dropped 8 bases and J dropped 4 bases, with 12 bases sitting between them. The CDR3 contains 12 residues. Germline lookup yields CDR1 SGHRS and CDR2 YFSETQ. Comments on this clone: As yet, its antigen is unknown.

Here immunoSEQ multiplex PCR was the method, and the copy in TCRdb shows in-frame clones only, minus some. Here the sample spans around 10,000 clones, over 90% being singletons. This TCR was recovered from an adult with tuberculosis. This chain links TRBV5-1 with TRBJ1-1; D remains ambiguous. The sample consisted of PBMCs. As DNA, the CDR3 is TGCGCCAGTACCGAGGAGGGCACTGAAGCTTTCTTT. Amino acids: CASTEEGTEAFF.